The 23 T cell receptor beta chains below come from one sample, sequenced in a study of T cells in Graves' hyperthyroidism and ophthalmopathy. From RNA transcripts, TCR beta CDR3 regions were amplified. The TCR CDR3 was amplified in a first-round RT-PCR using the HTBI primer set. TCRdb independently ran MiXCR on the multiplex PCR reads; one entry per CDR3 protein. The sample holds 95,000 to 110,000 distinct CDR3 sequences, roughly 50% seen once. The sequenced material came from blood. Source of these receptors: a man in his forties with Graves' hyperthyroidism.

This clonotype was counted at least ten times. CDR3 DNA: TGTGCCAGCAGCTTAGAAGGGCGGACTGAAGCTTTCTTT. This sequence encodes CASSLEGRTEAFF. The chain joins TRBV7-3 to TRBJ1-1, with D uncertain. The germline gives CDR1 SGHTA, CDR2 FQGTGA. This CDR3 spans 13 amino acids. V lost 2 bases and J lost 5, with 9 bases in between.

The chain recombines TRBV20-1 with TRBJ2-1; D might be TRBD1 or TRBD2, each matching 5 bases. The CDR3 covers 14 residues. V was trimmed by 0 bases and J by 2 bases, leaving 8 bases between them. CDR1 is DFQATT, CDR2 SNEGSKA, per germline (reference sequence). CDR3 bases: TGCAGTGCTAGAGATCTGGGGGCCTACAATGAGCAGTTCTTC. It yields the protein CSARDLGAYNEQFF.

This clonotype occurred many times. This chain connects TRBV4-1 to TRBJ1-4; TRBD1 aligns across 7 bases. With 4 bases clipped from V and 8 bases from J, the junction kept 10 bases outside the gene matches. Germline CDR1 MGHRA, CDR2 YSYEKL. This CDR3 has 15 residues. The CDR3 is CASSPRGGIREKLFF. CDR3 nucleotide sequence: TGCGCCAGCAGCCCCAGGGGGGGAATTAGGGAAAAACTGTTTTTT.

This clonotype was observed at least ten times. This chain links TRBV19 with TRBJ2-2; either TRBD1 or TRBD2 may fit D (5 bases each). Trimming took off 7 bases at V and 6 bases at J, with 12 bases between the two ends. The CDR3 is 13 residues long. CDR1 is LNHDA and CDR2 is SQIVND in the germline V gene (reference sequence). As DNA, the CDR3 is TGTGCCAGTACCAAGGGACGGGCCGGGGAGCTGTTTTTT. Its translation: CASTKGRAGELFF.

This clonotype was detected ten times or more. The genes are TRBV5-1 and TRBJ2-1, with 11 positions matching TRBD2. The CDR3 runs to 16 residues. The J segment lost 2 bases and the V segment lost 2 bases, leaving 3 bases of the junction unmatched. Germline V gene sequence: CDR1 SGHRS, CDR2 YFSETQ. The CDR3 here is CASSLTSGGTYNEQFF. In nucleotides, the CDR3 is TGCGCCAGCAGCTTAACTAGCGGGGGCACCTACAATGAGCAGTTCTTC.

This clonotype was observed many times. The chain carries TRBV4-1 and TRBJ1-4; D is perhaps TRBD1 (6 bases). V was cut by 5 bases and J by 6 bases, with 16 bases left in between. Germline V gene sequence: CDR1 MGHRA, CDR2 YSYEKL. CDR3 length: 15 residues. The CDR3 here is CASSVTGWGDEKLFF. The CDR3 DNA sequence: TGCGCCAGCAGCGTTACAGGGTGGGGAGATGAAAAACTGTTTTTT.

For this clonotype: Given a much more abundant clone one base away, this may be a read error. V usage is TRBV5-4 and J usage is TRBJ2-7, with 9 bases fitting TRBD2. Germline assignment: CDR1 SGHNT and CDR2 YYREEE (reference sequence). The V gene end was trimmed by 4 bases and the J gene end by 7 bases; junction bases not matched to a gene: 12. The length of the CDR3 is 15 residues. The CDR3 DNA is TGTGCCAGCAGCGAGGAACGGACTAGCGCTCGAGAGCAGTACTTC. It specifies CASSEERTSAREQYF. The full variable domain, completed using reference TRBV5-4 and TRBJ2-7, is ETGVTQSPTHLIKTRGQQVTLRCSSQSGHNTVSWYQQALGQGPQFIFQYYREEENGRGNFPPRFSGLQFPNYSSELNVNALELDDSALYLCASSEERTSAREQYFGPGTRLTVT.

This clonotype was seen many times. This chain uses TRBV12-3 or TRBV12-4 with TRBJ1-1; 7 bases line up with TRBD1. The CDR3 is 13 amino acids. The junction had 8 bases not matched to a gene; V was cut back by 2 bases and J by 11 bases. The CDR3 nucleotides read TGTGCCAGCAGTTTAAGTCTACAGGGGCGGGCTTTCTTT. Translation: CASSLSLQGRAFF.

Points on this clonotype: A junction boundary mismatches the germline segment, possibly from a read error. The rearrangement joins TRBV19 to TRBJ2-1; 10 nucleotides match TRBD2. The CDR3 has 15 amino acids. Germline V gene sequence: CDR1 LNHDA, CDR2 SQIVND (reference sequence). In DNA form, the CDR3 reads TGTGCCAGTAGGCAAGCGGGGGGGCCGCACAATGAGCGGTTCTTC. Translated, it gives CASRQAGGPHNERFF.

The DNA for the CDR3 is TGTGCCAGCAGCCTACCGACTAGCAGGAAGACCCAGTACTTC. Encoded protein: CASSLPTSRKTQYF. The chain is built from TRBV7-2 and TRBJ2-5; TRBD2 agrees at 7 bases. There are 14 residues in the CDR3. V gave up 5 bases and J gave up 6 bases; unmatched junction bases: 9. From germline, CDR1 is SGHTA and CDR2 FQGNSA.

This clonotype has a count of ten or more. The chain uses TRBV7-3 and TRBJ2-2; no definite D call. The CDR3 runs to 16 residues. Trimming pared 0 bases from V and 6 bases from J, leaving 14 bases between. Germline V gives CDR1 SGHTA, CDR2 FQGTGA. Here the CDR3 reads CASSLTHRSVAGELFF. CDR3 coding DNA: TGTGCCAGCAGCTTAACTCATCGTTCGGTTGCCGGGGAGCTGTTTTTT.

This clonotype was counted ten times or more. Here the CDR3 reads CASSLEKLFF. The CDR3 region has the DNA TGTGCCAGCAGTCTTGAAAAACTGTTTTTT. The chain couples TRBV2 to TRBJ1-4, with D unclear. Germline V CDR1 and CDR2: SNHLY, FYNNEI. The CDR3 length is 10 residues. With 5 bases removed from V and 7 bases from J, the gap between germline ends came to 2 bases.

To note about this clonotype: One base away lies a much larger clone, so this may be a sequencing read error. The chain recombines TRBV19 with TRBJ2-4; perhaps TRBD1 as D (6 bases). Germline loops: CDR1 LNHDA, CDR2 SQIVND (reference sequence). The CDR3 sequence is 16 residues long. Trimming left V 4 bases short and J 0 bases short, with 13 bases between. CDR3 bases: TGTGCCAGTAGTAACGCAGGGGTCTTAGCCAAAAACATTCAGTACTTC. This encodes CASSNAGVLAKNIQYF.

In this sample, this clonotype turned up many times. This rearrangement joins TRBV13 to TRBJ2-1, with D perhaps matching TRBD1 (7 bases). The CDR3 runs 13 residues. In germline, CDR1 is PRHDT, CDR2 FYEKMQ (reference sequence). V dropped 5 bases and J dropped 10 bases, with 15 bases sitting between them. For the CDR3, the DNA is TGTGCCAGCAGCCAATTCAGGGGGGCGGAGCAGTTCTTC. Its translation is CASSQFRGAEQFF. The full variable domain, in which reference TRBV13 and TRBJ2-1 provide the parts outside the CDR3, is AAGVIQSPRHLIKEKRETATLKCYPIPRHDTVYWYQQGPGQDPQFLISFYEKMQSDKGSIPDRFSAQQFSDYHSELNMSSLELGDSALYFCASSQFRGAEQFFGPGTRLTVL.

This clonotype was observed a few times. This rearrangement joins TRBV7-2 to TRBJ2-1; TRBD2 matches at 9 bases. The CDR3 runs to 16 residues. Germline assignment: CDR1 SGHTA and CDR2 FQGNSA. J was trimmed by 4 bases and V by 6 bases; bases with no gene match: 10. The CDR3 here is CASSFSGGQIYNEQFF. The CDR3 DNA reads as TGTGCCAGCAGTTTTAGCGGGGGCCAAATATACAATGAGCAGTTCTTC.

At least ten counts were recorded for this clonotype. The J gene is TRBJ2-1, the V gene TRBV20-1; 9 nucleotides align to TRBD1. Germline trimming cut 6 bases from V and 2 bases from J; bases unmatched to any gene: 8. Per the germline V gene, CDR1 is DFQATT and CDR2 is SNEGSKA (reference sequence). The CDR3 is made up of 15 amino acids. DNA for the CDR3: TGCAGTGCCAAATCCGGGACAGGGACCTACAATGAGCAGTTCTTC. Protein sequence: CSAKSGTGTYNEQFF.

This clonotype was detected many times. The CDR3 region is CASSPSDYYGYTF. As DNA, the CDR3 is TGTGCCAGCAGTCCATCAGACTACTATGGCTACACCTTC. The rearrangement links TRBV12-3 or TRBV12-4 to TRBJ1-2; D not resolved. Trimming left V 5 bases short and J 3 bases short, with 10 bases between. The CDR3 sequence is 13 residues long.

This clonotype was picked up a small number of times. The chain carries TRBV5-5 and TRBJ2-5; TRBD1 aligns across 8 bases. Germline V gene data show CDR1 as SGHKS and CDR2 as YYEKEE (reference sequence). The CDR3 totals 15 residues. Unmatched junction bases numbered 10, after V lost 4 bases and J lost 5 bases. Written as DNA, the CDR3 is TGTGCCAGCAGCCCTAACGGACAGGGTGATGAGACCCAGTACTTC. Translating gives CASSPNGQGDETQYF.

As regards this clonotype: Possible read error: a much larger clone is one base away. V is TRBV7-9 and J is TRBJ2-7; D is ambiguous. Germline-derived CDR1 and CDR2 are SEHNR and FQNEAQ (reference sequence). CDR3 size: 13 residues. The CDR3 spells CASSLASYYERYF. The CDR3 bases are TGTGCCAGCAGCTTAGCCAGCTACTACGAGCGGTACTTC.

In this sample, this clonotype turned up many times. In nucleotides, the CDR3 is TGTGCCAGCAGTGAAGCGCAACTAGCGGGGGGAGGGAATGAGCAGTTCTTC. Translated: CASSEAQLAGGGNEQFF. The rearrangement joins TRBV2 to TRBJ2-1, with TRBD2 identical over 12 bases. The CDR3 runs to 17 residues. Trimming at V came to 0 bases and at J to 7 bases, leaving 7 bases not matched to a gene. Germline V lookup: CDR1 SNHLY, CDR2 FYNNEI.

This clonotype was observed a few times. A read error is possible here, since a much larger clone lies one base away. This chain links TRBV6-5 with TRBJ1-2; no definite D call. The germline V gene encodes CDR1 MNHEY and CDR2 SVGAGI. Trimming shortened V by 8 bases and J by 8 bases, and 12 bases separated the two germline ends. This CDR3 spans 11 amino acids. The CDR3 sequence is CASWGAFGYTF. DNA of the CDR3: TGTGCCAGCTGGGGTGCCTTCGGCTACACCTTC.

Regarding this clonotype: Germline and junction disagree at one end, which may indicate a read error. The CDR3 is CATSRGRTLTNTEAF. As DNA, the CDR3 is TGTGCCACCAGCAGGGGACGGACGCTAACAAACACTGAAGCTTTC. The chain joins TRBV15 to TRBJ2-6, with D perhaps being TRBD1 or TRBD2 (5 bases each). The CDR3 has 15 residues. Germline CDR1 and CDR2: LNHNV and YYDKDF (reference sequence). Looking up the rest from reference TRBV15 and TRBJ2-6 gives the full variable domain: DAMVIQNPRYQVTQFGKPVTLSCSQTLNHNVMYWYQQKSSQAPKLLFHYYDKDFNNEADTPDNFQSRRPNTSFCFLDIRSPGLGDTAMYLCATSRGRTLTNTEAFGAGSRLTVL.

The table lists this clonotype with many counts. The V and J genes are TRBV7-8 and TRBJ1-1, with TRBD1 as a possible D gene (5 bases). Germline V CDR1 and CDR2: SGHVS, FQNEAQ. V gave up 4 bases and J gave up 8 bases, with 11 bases separating them. The CDR3 is 12 amino acids. The CDR3 coding sequence is TGTGCCAGCAGCTATGGGGCAGAAGAAGCTTTCTTT. Residues: CASSYGAEEAFF.